This T cell receptor (beta chain) was captured by sequencing in a study of cytomegalovirus exposure and HLA in healthy donors. Concerning this clone: Its antigen is unknown.

Overall study findings and caveats: Among the most significant clusters, several appeared linked to common viral pathogens in a later analysis. Accurate HLA-A and HLA-B prediction from TCR beta sequences was reported for most subjects. In vitro work confirmed that a few CMV-associated chains recognize CMV antigens.

This CDR3 is 15 amino acids long. Germline V lookup: CDR1 SGHRS, CDR2 YFSETQ. V shed 7 bases and J shed 7 bases, with 23 bases lying between them. In the PCR, 60 Vbeta and 13 Jbeta primers were used. The repertoire was sequenced with immunoSEQ multiplex PCR; TCRdb's copy has only in-frame clones and lacks some. The sample's table shows about 110,000 clones. This chain uses TRBV5-1 with TRBJ1-2, with D uncertain. The TCR comes from a man under 40 in good health and CMV-seronegative. The sequenced sample consisted of PBMCs. The CDR3 DNA sequence: TGCGCCAGCCTCTCTGGAGACCTTAAAAGTGGTGGCTACACCTTC. The encoded protein is CASLSGDLKSGGYTF.